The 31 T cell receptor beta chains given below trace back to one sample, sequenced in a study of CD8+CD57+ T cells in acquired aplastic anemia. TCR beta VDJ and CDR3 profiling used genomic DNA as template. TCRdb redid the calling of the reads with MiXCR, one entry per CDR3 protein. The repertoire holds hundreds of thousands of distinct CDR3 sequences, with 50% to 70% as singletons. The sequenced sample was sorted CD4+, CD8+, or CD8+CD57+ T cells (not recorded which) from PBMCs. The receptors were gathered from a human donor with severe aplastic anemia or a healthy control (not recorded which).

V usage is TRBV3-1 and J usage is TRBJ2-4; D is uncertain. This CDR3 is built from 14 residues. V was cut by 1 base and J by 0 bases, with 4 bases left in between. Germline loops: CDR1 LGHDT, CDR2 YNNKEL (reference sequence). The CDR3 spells CASSQGLAKNIQYF. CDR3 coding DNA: TGTGCCAGCAGCCAAGGGCTAGCCAAAAACATTCAGTACTTC.

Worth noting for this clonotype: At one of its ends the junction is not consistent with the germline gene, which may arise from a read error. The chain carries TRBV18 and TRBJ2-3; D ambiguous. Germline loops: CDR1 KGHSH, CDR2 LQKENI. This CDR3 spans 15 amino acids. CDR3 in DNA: TGTGCTAGCTCACCACCTAGGATTAGTATGGATACGCAGTATTTT. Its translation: CASSPPRISMDTQYF.

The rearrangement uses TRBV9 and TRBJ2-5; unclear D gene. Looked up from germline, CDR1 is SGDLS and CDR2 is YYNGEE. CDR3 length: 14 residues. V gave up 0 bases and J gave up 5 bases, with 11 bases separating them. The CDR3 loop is CASSVEVFGETQYF. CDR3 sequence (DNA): TGTGCCAGCAGCGTAGAAGTATTCGGGGAGACCCAGTACTTC.

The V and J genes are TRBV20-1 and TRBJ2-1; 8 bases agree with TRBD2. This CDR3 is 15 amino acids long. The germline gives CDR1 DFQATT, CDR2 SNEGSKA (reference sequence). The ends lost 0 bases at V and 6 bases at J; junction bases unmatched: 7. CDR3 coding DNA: TGCAGTGCTAGAGATTCGAGACTAGCGCTCAATGAGCAGTTCTTC. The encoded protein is CSARDSRLALNEQFF.

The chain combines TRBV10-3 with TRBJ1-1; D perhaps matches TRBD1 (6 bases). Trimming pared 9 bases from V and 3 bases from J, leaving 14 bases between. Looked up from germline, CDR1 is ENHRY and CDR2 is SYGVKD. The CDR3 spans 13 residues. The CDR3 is CAIFRGKYTEAFF. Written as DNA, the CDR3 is TGTGCCATTTTTAGGGGGAAGTACACTGAAGCTTTCTTT.

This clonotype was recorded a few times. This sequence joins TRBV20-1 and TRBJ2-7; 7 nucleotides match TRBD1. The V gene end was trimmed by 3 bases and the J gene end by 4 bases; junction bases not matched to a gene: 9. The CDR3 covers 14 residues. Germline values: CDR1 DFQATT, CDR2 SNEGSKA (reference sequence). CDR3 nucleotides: TGCAGTGCTAGGTACAGGGGCAGAAAATACGAGCAGTACTTC. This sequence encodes CSARYRGRKYEQYF.

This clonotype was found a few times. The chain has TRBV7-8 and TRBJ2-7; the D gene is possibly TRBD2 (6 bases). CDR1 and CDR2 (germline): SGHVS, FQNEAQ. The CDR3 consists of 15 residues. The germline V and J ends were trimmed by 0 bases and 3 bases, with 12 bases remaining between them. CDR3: CASSLAGTSGYEQYF. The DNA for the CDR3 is TGTGCCAGCAGCTTAGCCGGGACTTCGGGCTACGAGCAGTACTTC.

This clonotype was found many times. The CDR3 reads CASSTYGQGNYGYTF. The CDR3, as DNA: TGTGCCAGCAGTACCTACGGACAGGGGAACTATGGCTACACCTTC. V gene TRBV12-3 or TRBV12-4 combines with J gene TRBJ1-2; TRBD1 matches at 9 bases. This CDR3 spans 15 amino acids. With 5 bases clipped from V and 2 bases from J, the junction kept 6 bases outside the gene matches.

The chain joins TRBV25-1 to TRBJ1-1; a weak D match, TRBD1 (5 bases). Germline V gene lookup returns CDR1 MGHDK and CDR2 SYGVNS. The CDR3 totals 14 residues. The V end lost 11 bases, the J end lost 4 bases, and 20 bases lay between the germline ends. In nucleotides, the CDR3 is TGTGCCCCGAGCGGGGCGCATGGGGCCACTGAAGCTTTCTTT. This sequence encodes CAPSGAHGATEAFF.

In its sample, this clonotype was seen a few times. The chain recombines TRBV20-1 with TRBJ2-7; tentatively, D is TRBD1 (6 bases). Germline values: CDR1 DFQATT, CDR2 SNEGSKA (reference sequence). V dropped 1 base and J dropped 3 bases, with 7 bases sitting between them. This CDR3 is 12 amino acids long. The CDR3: CSARVTGYEQYF. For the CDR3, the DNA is TGCAGTGCTAGAGTGACAGGCTACGAGCAGTACTTC.

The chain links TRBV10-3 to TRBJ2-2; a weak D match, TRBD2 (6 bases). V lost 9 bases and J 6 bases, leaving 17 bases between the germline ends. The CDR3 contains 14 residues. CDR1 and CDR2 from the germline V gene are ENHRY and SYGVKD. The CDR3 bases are TGTGCCATATCTAGCGTTGTGTCCCCCGGGGAGCTGTTTTTT. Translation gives CAISSVVSPGELFF.

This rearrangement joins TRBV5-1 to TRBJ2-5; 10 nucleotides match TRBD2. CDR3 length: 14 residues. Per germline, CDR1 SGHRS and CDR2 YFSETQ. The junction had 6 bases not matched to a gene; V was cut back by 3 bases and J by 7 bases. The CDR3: CASSWGTSDGTQYF. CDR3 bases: TGCGCCAGCAGCTGGGGGACTAGCGACGGGACCCAGTACTTC.

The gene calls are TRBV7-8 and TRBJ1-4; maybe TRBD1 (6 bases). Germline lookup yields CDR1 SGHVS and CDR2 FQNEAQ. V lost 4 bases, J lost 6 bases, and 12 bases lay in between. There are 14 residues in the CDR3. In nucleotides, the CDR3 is TGTGCCAGCAGCTCGCTACAGGGTTATGAAAAACTGTTTTTT. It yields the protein CASSSLQGYEKLFF.

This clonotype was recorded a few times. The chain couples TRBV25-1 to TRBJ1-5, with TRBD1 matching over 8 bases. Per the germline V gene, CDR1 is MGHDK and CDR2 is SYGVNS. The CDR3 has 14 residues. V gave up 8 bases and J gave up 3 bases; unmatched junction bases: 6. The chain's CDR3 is CASVGQGLNQPQHF. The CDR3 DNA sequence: TGTGCCAGCGTTGGACAGGGACTCAATCAGCCCCAGCATTTT.

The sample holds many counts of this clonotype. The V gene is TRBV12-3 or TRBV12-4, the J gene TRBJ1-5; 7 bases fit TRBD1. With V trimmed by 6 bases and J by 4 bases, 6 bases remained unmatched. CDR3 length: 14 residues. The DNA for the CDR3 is TGTGCCAGCAGAGAACAGGGGAATAATCAGCCCCAGCATTTT. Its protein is CASREQGNNQPQHF.

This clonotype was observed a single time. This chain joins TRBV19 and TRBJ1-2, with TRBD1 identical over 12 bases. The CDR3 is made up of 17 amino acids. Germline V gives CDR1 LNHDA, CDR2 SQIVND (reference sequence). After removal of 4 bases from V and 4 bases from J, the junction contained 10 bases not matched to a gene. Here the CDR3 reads CASSSRDRGPKLYGYTF. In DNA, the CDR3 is TGTGCCAGTAGTAGCCGGGACAGGGGGCCGAAACTCTATGGCTACACCTTC.

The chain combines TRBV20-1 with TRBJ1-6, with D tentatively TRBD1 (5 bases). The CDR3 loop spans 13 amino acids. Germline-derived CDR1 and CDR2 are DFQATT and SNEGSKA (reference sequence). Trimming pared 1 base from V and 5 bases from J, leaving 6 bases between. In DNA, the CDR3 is TGCAGTGCTAGAGTGGGGGATAATTCACCCCTCCACTTT. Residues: CSARVGDNSPLHF.

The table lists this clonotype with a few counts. CDR3 sequence: CASSAFMIGETQYF. The CDR3 coding sequence is TGTGCCAGCAGCGCCTTTATGATCGGGGAGACCCAGTACTTC. This rearrangement joins TRBV9 to TRBJ2-5; D gene uncertain. V was shortened by 3 bases and J by 5 bases, with 14 bases between the two germline ends. This CDR3 is 14 amino acids long. Germline lookup yields CDR1 SGDLS and CDR2 YYNGEE.

For the CDR3, the DNA is TGTGCCAGCAGCCAAGCAGGGGTGGGCGAGCAGTACTTC. It translates to CASSQAGVGEQYF. The chain has TRBV14 and TRBJ2-7; maybe TRBD1 (6 bases). The CDR3 is made up of 13 amino acids. Between the trimmed V and J ends, which lost 1 base and 6 bases, there was a span of 10 bases. Per the germline V gene, CDR1 is SGHDN and CDR2 is FVKESK.

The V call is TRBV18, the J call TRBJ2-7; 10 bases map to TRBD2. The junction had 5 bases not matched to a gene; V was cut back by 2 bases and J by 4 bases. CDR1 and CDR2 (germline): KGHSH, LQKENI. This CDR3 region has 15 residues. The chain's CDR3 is CASSPGAGGGYEQYF. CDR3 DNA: TGTGCCAGCTCACCAGGAGCGGGAGGGGGTTACGAGCAGTACTTC.

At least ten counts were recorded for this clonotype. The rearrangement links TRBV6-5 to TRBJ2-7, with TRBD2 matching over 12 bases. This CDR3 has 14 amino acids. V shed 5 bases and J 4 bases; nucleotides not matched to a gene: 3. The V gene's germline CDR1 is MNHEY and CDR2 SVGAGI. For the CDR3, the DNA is TGTGCCAGCAGTAGACTAGCGGGGGATTACGAGCAGTACTTC. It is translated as CASSRLAGDYEQYF.

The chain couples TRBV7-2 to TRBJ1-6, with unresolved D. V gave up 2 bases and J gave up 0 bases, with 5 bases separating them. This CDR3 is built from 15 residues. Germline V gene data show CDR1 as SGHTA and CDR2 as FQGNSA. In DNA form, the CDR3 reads TGTGCCAGCAGCTTAAAGAGCTCCTATAATTCACCCCTCCACTTT. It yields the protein CASSLKSSYNSPLHF.

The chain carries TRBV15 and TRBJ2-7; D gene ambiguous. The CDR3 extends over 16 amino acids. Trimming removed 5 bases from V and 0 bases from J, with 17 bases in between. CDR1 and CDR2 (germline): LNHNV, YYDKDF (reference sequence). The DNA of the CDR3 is TGTGCCACCAGCGGGGTGGTGGGCCGACTCTCCTACGAGCAGTACTTC. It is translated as CATSGVVGRLSYEQYF. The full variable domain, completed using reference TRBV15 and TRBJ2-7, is DAMVIQNPRYQVTQFGKPVTLSCSQTLNHNVMYWYQQKSSQAPKLLFHYYDKDFNNEADTPDNFQSRRPNTSFCFLDIRSPGLGDTAMYLCATSGVVGRLSYEQYFGPGTRLTVT.

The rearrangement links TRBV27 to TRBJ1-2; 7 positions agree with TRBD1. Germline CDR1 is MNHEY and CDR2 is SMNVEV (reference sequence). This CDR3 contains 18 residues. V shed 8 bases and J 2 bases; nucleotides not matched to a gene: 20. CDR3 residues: CASSPLIHRRDSNYGYTF. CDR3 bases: TGTGCCAGCTCCCCCCTCATTCATCGCCGGGACAGCAACTATGGCTACACCTTC.

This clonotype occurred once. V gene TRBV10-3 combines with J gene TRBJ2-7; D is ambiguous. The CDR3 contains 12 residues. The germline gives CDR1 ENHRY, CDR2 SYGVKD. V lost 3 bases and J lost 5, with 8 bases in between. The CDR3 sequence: CAISESVHEQYF. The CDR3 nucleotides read TGTGCCATCAGTGAATCCGTACACGAGCAGTACTTC.

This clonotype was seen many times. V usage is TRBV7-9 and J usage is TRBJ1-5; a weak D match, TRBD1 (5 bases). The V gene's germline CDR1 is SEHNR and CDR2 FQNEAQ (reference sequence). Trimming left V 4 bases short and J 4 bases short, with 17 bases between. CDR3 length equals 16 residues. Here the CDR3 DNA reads TGTGCCAGCAGCTCGGGAGGGACCATTCGGAATCAGCCCCAGCATTTT. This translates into CASSSGGTIRNQPQHF.

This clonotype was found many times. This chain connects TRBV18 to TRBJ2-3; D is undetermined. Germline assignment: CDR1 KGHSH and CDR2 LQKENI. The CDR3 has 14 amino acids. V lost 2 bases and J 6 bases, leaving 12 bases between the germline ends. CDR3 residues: CASSPSVRSDTQYF. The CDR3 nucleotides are TGTGCCAGCTCACCATCCGTCCGCAGTGATACGCAGTATTTT.

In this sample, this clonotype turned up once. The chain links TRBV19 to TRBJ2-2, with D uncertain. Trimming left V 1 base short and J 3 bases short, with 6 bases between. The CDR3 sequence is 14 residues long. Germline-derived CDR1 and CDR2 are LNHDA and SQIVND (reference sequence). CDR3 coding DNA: TGTGCCAGTAGTATAGCAGCTTACACCGGGGAGCTGTTTTTT. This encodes CASSIAAYTGELFF.

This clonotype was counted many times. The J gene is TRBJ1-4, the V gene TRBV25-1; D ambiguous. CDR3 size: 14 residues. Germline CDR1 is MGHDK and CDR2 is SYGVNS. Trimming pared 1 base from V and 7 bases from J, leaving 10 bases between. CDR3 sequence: CASSESGRGEKLFF. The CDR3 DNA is TGTGCCAGCAGTGAATCCGGGCGGGGTGAAAAACTGTTTTTT.

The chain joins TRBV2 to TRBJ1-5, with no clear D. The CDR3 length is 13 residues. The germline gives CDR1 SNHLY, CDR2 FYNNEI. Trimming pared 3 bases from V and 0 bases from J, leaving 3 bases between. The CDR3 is CASSDDSNQPQHF. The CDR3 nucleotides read TGTGCCAGCAGTGACGATAGCAATCAGCCCCAGCATTTT. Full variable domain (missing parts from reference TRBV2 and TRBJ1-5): EPEVTQTPSHQVTQMGQEVILRCVPISNHLYFYWYRQILGQKVEFLVSFYNNEISEKSEIFDDQFSVERPDGSNFTLKIRSTKLEDSAMYFCASSDDSNQPQHFGDGTRLSIL.

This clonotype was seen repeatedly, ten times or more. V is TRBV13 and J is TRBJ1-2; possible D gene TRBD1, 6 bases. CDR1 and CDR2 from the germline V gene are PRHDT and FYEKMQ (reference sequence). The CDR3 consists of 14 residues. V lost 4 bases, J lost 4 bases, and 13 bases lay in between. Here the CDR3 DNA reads TGTGCCAGCAGCTCCCCTGGGGGCTCCTATGGCTACACCTTC. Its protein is CASSSPGGSYGYTF.